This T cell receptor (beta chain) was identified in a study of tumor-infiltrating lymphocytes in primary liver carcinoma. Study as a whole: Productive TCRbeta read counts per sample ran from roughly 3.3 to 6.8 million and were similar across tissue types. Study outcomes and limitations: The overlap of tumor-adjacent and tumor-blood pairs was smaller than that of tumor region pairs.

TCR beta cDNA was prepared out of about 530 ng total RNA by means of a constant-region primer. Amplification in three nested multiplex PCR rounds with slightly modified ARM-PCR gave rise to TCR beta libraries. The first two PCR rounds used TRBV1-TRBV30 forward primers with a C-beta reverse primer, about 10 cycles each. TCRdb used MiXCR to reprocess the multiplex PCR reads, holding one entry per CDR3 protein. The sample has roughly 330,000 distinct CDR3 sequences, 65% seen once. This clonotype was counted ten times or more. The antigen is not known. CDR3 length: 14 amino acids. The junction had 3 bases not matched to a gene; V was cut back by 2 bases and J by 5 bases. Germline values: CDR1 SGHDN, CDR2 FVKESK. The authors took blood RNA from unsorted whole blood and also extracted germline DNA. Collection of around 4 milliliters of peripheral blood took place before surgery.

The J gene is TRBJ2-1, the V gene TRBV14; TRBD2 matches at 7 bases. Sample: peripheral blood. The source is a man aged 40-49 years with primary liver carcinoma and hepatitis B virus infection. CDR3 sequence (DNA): TGTGCCAGCAGCCAATCACTAGCGAACAATGAGCAGTTCTTC. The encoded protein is CASSQSLANNEQFF.